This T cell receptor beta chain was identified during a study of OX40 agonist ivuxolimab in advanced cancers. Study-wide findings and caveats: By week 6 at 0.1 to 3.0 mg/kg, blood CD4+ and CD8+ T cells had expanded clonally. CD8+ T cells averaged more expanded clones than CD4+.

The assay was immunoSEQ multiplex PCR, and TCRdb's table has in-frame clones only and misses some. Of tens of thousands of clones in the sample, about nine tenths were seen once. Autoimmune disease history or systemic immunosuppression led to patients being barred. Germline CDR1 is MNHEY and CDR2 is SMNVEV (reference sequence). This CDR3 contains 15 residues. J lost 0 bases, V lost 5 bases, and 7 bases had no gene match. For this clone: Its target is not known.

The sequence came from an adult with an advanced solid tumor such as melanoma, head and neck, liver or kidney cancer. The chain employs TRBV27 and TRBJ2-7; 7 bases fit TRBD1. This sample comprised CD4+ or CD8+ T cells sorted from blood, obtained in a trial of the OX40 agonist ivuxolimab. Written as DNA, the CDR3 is TGTGCCAGCAGTATCCGGGACAGTTTCTCCTACGAGCAGTACTTC. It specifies CASSIRDSFSYEQYF.